This T cell receptor beta chain was recorded in a study of T cell repertoires in cytomegalovirus infection (dated by TCRdb to about 2019). Study-level background: Donor HLA type was relevant to the analysis, as public TCR beta signatures indicated carriage of CMV infection together with the matching HLA type. What the work shows at the level of the full study, not this receptor alone: The ex vivo response was dominated by HLA-C-restricted CMV-specific TCR beta clonotypes, and the single most frequent clonotype in two of eight donors was supplied by these HLA-C-restricted clonotypes. In both this cohort and an independent approximately 370-donor cohort, the cumulative frequency of public TCR beta family members distinguished carriers of CMV infection plus the relevant HLA type.

The CDR3 covers 15 residues, taking in both the cysteine and the phenylalanine. The entry retains the CDR3 DNA only, 45 bases that are in frame from base 1. V trim: 4 bases; J trim: 7 bases; unmatched bases: 8. The germline V gene (reference sequence) supplies CDR1 SGHKS and CDR2 YYEKEE. A word on this clonotype: Its antigen has not been determined. No base quality information exists; no much larger clone differs at one position.

Sequencing was performed on an Illumina HiSeq 1500. TCRdb reran the public reads through fastp at Q25 and MiXCR, keeping productive beta chains. All rows with the same CDR3 protein become a single entry with the most common DNA and genes. Across this sample there are 150,000 to 200,000 distinct CDR3 sequences, with about a tenth seen only once. Clones ranked in the top ten supply about 5% of the sample. The sequence came from a human donor in good health (CMV status not recorded). Some clones in this sample may be carry-over from other donors' samples. The sequencing sample was made of PBMCs. The sequence links TRBV5-5 to TRBJ1-5; 10 central bases correspond to TRBD1. The CDR3: CASSRDRGRRQPQHF. In nucleotide form, the sequence is TGTGCCAGCAGCCGCGACAGGGGGCGAAGGCAGCCCCAGCATTTT.